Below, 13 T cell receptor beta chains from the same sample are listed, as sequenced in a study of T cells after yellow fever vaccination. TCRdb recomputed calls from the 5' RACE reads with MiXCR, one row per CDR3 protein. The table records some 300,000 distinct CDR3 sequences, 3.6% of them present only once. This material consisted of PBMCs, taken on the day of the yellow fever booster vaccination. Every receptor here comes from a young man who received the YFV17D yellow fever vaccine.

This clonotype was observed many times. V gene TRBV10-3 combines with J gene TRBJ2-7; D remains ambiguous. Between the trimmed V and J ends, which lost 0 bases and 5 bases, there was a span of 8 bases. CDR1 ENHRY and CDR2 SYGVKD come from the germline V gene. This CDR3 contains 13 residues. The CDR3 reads CAISESYRHEQYF. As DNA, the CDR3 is TGTGCCATCAGTGAGTCTTATAGACACGAGCAGTACTTC.

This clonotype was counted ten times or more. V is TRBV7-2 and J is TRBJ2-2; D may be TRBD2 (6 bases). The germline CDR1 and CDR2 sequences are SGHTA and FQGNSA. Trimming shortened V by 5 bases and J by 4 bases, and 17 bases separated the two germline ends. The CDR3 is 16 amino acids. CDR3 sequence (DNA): TGTGCCAGCAGCGGCGGGATGGCTGTTTTCACCGGGGAGCTGTTTTTT. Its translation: CASSGGMAVFTGELFF.

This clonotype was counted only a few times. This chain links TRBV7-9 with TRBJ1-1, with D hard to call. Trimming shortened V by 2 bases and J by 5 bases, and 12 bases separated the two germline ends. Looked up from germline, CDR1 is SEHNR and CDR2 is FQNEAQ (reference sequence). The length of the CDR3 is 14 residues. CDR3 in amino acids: CASSLRRVGTEAFF. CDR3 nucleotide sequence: TGTGCCAGCAGCTTAAGAAGAGTCGGGACTGAAGCTTTCTTT.

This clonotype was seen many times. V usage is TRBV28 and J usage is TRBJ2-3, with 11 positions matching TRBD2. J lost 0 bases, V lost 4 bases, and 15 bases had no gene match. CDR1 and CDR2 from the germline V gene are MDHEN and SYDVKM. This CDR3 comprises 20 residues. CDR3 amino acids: CASSSPRLAGIAPSTDTQYF. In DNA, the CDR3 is TGTGCCAGCAGTTCCCCTAGACTAGCGGGGATCGCTCCTAGCACAGATACGCAGTATTTT. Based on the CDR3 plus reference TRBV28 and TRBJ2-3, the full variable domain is DVKVTQSSRYLVKRTGEKVFLECVQDMDHENMFWYRQDPGLGLRLIYFSYDVKMKEKGDIPEGYSVSREKKERFSLILESASTNQTSMYLCASSSPRLAGIAPSTDTQYFGPGTRLTVL.

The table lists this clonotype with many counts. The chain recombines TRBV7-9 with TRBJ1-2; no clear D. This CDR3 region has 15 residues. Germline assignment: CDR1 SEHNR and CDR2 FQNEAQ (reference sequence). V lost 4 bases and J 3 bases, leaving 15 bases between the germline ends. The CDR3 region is CASSSLEDGHYGYTF. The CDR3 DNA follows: TGTGCCAGCAGCTCCCTCGAGGACGGCCACTATGGCTACACCTTC.

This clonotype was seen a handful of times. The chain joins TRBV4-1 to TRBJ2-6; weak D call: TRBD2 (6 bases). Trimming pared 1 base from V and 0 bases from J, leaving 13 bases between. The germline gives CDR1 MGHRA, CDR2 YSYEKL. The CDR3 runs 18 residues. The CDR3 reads CASSQVGGVGSGANVLTF. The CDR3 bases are TGCGCCAGCAGCCAAGTCGGGGGTGTGGGCTCTGGGGCCAACGTCCTGACTTTC.

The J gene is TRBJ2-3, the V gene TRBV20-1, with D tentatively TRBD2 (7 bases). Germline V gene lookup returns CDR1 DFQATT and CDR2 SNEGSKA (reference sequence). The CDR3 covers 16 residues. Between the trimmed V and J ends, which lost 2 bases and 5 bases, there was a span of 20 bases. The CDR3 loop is CSARSRGAGEQDTQYF. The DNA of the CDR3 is TGCAGTGCTAGATCCCGGGGGGCGGGGGAGCAAGATACGCAGTATTTT.

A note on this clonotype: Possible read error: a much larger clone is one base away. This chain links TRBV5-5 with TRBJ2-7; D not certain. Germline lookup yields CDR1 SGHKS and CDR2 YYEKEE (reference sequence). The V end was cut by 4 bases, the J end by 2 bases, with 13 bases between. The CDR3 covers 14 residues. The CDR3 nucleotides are TGTGCCAGCAGCCCAAGGTCTATACCCTACGAGCAGTACTTC. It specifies CASSPRSIPYEQYF.

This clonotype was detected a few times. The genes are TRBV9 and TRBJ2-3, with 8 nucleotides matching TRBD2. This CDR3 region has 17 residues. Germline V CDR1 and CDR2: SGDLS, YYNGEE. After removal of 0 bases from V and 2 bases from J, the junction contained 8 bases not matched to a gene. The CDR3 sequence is CASSVAPSGGYTDTQYF. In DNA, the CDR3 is TGTGCCAGCAGCGTAGCCCCCAGCGGGGGTTACACAGATACGCAGTATTTT.

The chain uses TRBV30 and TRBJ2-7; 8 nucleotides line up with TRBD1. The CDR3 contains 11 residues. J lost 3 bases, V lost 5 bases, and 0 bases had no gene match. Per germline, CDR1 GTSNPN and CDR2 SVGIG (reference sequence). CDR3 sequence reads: CAWGTGYEQYF. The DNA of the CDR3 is TGTGCCTGGGGGACAGGCTACGAGCAGTACTTC.

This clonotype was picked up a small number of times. In nucleotides, the CDR3 is TGTGCCAGCACCCTGAGTCCCGGGACAGGGAAGTATACAGATACGCAGTATTTT. This gives the protein CASTLSPGTGKYTDTQYF. V is TRBV9 and J is TRBJ2-3; 9 nucleotides align to TRBD1. The CDR3 is 18 residues long. The germline V gene encodes CDR1 SGDLS and CDR2 YYNGEE. V trimming: 6 bases; J trimming: 3 bases; junction bases outside the gene matches: 17.

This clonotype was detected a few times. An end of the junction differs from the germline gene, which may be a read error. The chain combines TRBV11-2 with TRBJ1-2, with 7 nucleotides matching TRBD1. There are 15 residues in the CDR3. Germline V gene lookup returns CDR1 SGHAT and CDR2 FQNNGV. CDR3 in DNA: TGTGCCAGCAGCCTAGATCGACAGGGACTGTATGGCTACACCTTC. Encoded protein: CASSLDRQGLYGYTF.

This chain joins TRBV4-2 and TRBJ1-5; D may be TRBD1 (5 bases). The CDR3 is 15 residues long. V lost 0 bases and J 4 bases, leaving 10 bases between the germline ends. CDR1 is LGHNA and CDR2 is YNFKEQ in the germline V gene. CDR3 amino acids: CASSQDGAENQPQHF. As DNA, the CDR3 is TGTGCCAGCAGCCAAGATGGGGCAGAGAATCAGCCCCAGCATTTT.